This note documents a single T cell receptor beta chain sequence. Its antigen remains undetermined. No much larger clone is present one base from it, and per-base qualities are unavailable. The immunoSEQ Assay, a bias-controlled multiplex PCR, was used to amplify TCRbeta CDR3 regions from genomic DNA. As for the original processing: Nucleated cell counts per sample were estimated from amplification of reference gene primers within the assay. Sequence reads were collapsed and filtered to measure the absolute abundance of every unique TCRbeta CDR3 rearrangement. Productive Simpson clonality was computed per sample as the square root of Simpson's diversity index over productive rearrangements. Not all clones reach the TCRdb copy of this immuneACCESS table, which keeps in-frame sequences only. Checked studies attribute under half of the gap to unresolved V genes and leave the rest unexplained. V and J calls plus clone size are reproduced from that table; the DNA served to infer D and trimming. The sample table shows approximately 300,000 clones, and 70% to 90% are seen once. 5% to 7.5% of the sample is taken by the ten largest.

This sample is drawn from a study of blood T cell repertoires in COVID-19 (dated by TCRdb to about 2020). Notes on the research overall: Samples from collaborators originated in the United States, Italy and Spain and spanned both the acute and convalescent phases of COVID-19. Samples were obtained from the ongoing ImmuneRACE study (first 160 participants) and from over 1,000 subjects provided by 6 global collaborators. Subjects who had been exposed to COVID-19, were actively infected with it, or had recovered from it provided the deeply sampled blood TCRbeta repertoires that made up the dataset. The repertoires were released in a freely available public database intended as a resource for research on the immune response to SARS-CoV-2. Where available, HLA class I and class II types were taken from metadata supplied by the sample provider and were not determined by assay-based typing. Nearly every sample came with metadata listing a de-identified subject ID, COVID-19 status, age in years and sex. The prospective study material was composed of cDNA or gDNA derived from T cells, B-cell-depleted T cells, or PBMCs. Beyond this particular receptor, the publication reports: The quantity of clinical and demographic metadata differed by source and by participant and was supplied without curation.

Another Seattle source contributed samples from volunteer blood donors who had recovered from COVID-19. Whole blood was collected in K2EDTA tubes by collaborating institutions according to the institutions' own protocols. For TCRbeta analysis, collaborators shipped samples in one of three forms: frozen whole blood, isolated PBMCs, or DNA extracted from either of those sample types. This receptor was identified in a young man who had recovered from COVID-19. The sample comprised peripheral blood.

The DNA reads TGTGCCAGCAGTCCCAATACGGCCGGGACAGGGGGCGAGGGCACTGAAGCTTTCTTT. Translated, this gives CASSPNTAGTGGEGTEAFF. This receptor chain uses TRBV6-6 and TRBJ1-1, with 12 bases matching TRBD1. Trimming accounts for 5 bases at V and 4 bases at J, while the number of junction bases matched to no gene is 17. Per the germline V gene (reference sequence), MNHNY is the CDR1 and SVGAGI is the CDR2. The CDR3 sequence holds 19 residues, the cysteine and phenylalanine included. Of all the DNA, just the CDR3 is kept, 57 bases in frame from base 1.